This TCR beta chain was profiled in a study of blood T cell repertoires in COVID-19. Across the whole study: The United States, Italy and Spain provided the acute and convalescent COVID-19 samples.

Produced via immunoSEQ multiplex PCR; TCRdb's table is partial and in-frame only. The data contain over 200,000 clones, approximately 83% of them singletons. The CDR3 consists of 13 residues. The V and J ends lost 6 bases and 3 bases respectively, with 11 bases between them. Participants were placed into cohorts based on the clinical history they reported. Cohort 3 donors counted as recovered after two negative PCRs, clearance, or resolved symptoms. This sequence originates from a woman aged 45-65 years who had recovered from COVID-19. The chain links TRBV12-3 or TRBV12-4 to TRBJ1-2; no reliable D call. Material for sequencing was PBMCs or T cells enriched from blood (not recorded which). CDR3 coding DNA: TGTGCCAGCAGCCTTGGGCCCTACTATGGCTACACCTTC. Its protein product is CASSLGPYYGYTF.